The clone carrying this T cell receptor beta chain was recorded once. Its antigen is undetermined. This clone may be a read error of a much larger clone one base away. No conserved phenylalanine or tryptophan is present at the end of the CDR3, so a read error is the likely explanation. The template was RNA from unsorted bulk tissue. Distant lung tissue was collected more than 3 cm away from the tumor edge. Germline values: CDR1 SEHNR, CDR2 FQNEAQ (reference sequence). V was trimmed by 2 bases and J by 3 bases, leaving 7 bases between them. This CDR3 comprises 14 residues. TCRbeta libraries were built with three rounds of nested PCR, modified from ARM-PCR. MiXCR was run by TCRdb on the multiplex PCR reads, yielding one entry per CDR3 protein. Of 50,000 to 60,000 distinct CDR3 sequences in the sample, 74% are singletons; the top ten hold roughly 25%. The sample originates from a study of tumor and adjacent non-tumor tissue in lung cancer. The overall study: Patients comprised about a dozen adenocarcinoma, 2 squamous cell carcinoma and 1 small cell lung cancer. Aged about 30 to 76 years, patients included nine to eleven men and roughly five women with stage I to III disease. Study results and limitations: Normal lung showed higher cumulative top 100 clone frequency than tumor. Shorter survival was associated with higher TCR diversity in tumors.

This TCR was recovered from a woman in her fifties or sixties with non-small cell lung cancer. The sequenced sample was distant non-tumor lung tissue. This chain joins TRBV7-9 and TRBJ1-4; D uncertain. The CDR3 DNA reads TGTGCCAGCAGCTTACGGCAGGCTAATGAAAAACTGTTTCTT. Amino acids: CASSLRQANEKLFL.